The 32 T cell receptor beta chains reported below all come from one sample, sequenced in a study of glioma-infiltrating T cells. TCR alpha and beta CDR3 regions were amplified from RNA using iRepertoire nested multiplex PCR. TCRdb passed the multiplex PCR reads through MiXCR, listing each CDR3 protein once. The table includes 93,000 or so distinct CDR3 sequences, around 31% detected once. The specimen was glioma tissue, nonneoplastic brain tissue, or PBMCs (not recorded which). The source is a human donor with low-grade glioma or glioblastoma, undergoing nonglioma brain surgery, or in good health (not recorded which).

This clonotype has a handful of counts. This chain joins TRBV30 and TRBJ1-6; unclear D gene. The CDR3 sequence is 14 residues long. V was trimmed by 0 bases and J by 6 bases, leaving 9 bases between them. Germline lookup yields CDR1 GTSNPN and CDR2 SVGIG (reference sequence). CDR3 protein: CAWSVARTNSPLHF. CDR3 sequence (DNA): TGTGCCTGGAGTGTAGCCAGGACTAATTCACCCCTCCACTTT.

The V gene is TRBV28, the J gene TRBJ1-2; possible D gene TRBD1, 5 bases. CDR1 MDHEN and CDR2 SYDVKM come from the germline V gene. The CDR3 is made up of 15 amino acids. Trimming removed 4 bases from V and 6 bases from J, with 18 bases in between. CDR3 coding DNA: TGTGCCAGCAGTTCCCTCTCCCCAGGGTTGAATGGCTACACCTTC. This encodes CASSSLSPGLNGYTF.

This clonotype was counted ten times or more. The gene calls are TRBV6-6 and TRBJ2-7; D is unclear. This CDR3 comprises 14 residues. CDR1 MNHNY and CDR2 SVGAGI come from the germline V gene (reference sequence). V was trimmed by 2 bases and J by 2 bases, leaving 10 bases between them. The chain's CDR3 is CASSYGGRPYEQYF. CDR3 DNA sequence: TGTGCCAGCAGTTACGGCGGACGTCCCTACGAGCAGTACTTC.

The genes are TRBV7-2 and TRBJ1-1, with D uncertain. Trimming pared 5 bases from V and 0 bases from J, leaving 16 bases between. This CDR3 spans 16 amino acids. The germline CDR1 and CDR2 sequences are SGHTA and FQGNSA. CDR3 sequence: CASSPRDNPMNTEAFF. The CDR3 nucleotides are TGTGCCAGCAGCCCAAGAGATAATCCAATGAACACTGAAGCTTTCTTT.

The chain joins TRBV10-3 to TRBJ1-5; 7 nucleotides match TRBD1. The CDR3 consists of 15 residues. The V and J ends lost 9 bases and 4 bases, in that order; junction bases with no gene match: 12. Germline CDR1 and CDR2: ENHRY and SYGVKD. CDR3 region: CAIAAGTAQNQPQHF. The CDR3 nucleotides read TGTGCCATAGCAGCCGGGACAGCTCAGAATCAGCCCCAGCATTTT.

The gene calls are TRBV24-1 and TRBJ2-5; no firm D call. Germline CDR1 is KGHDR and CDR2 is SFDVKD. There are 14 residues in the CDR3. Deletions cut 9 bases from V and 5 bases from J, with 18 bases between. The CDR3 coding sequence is TGTGCCACCGGCCAAGGCTCGGTCGACGAGACCCAGTACTTC. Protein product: CATGQGSVDETQYF.

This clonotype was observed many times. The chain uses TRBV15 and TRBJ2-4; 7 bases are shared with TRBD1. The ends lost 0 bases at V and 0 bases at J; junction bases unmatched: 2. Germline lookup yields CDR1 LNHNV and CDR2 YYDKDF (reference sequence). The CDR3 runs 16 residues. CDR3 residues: CATSREGTVAKNIQYF. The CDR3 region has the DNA TGTGCCACCAGCAGAGAGGGGACAGTAGCCAAAAACATTCAGTACTTC.

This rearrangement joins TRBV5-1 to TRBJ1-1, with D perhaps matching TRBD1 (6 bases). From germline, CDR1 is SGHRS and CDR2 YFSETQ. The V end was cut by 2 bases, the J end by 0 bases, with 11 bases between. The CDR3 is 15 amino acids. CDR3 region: CASSFQTGMNTEAFF. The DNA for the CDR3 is TGCGCCAGCAGCTTTCAGACAGGTATGAACACTGAAGCTTTCTTT.

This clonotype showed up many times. The CDR3 loop is CASRRGSTYEQYF. The CDR3 coding sequence is TGTGCCAGCCGAAGGGGTAGTACCTACGAGCAGTACTTC. V and J are TRBV27 and TRBJ2-7; tentative D call: TRBD1 (5 bases). Germline lookup yields CDR1 MNHEY and CDR2 SMNVEV (reference sequence). Trimming took off 8 bases at V and 2 bases at J, with 13 bases between the two ends. This CDR3 spans 13 amino acids.

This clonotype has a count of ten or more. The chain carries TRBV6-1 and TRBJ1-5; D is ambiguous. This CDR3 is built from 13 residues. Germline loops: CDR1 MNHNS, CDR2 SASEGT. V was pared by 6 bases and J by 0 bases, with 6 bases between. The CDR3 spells CASRVYSNQPQHF. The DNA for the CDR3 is TGTGCCAGCAGGGTTTATAGCAATCAGCCCCAGCATTTT.

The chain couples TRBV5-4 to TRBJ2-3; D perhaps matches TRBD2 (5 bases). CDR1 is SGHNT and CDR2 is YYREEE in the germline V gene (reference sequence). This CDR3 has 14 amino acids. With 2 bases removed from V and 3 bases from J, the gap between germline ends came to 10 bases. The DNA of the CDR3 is TGTGCCAGCAGCTTCACTACGGGGACAGATACGCAGTATTTT. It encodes CASSFTTGTDTQYF.

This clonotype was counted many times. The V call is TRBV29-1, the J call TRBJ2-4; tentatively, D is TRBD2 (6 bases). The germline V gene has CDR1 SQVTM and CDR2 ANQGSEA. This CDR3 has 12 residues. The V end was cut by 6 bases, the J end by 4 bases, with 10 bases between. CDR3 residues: CSVESGKNIQYF. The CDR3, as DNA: TGCAGCGTCGAGAGCGGGAAAAACATTCAGTACTTC.

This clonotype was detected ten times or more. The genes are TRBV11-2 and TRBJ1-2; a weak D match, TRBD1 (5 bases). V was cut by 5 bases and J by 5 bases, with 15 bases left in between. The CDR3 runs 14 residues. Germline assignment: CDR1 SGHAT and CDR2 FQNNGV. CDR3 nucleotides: TGTGCCAGCAGCCCCCAGACAGCCGGATATGGCTACACCTTC. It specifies CASSPQTAGYGYTF.

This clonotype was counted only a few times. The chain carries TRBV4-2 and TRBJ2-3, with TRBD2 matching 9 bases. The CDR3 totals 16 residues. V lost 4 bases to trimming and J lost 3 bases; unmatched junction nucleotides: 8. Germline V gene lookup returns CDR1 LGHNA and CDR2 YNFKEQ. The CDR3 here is CASSPPSGEGTDTQYF. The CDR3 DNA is TGTGCCAGCAGCCCGCCTAGCGGGGAAGGGACAGATACGCAGTATTTT.

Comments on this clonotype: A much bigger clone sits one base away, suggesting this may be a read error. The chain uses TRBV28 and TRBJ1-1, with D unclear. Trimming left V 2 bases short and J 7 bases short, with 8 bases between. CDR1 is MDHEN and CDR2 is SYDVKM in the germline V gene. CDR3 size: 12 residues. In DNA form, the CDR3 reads TGTGCCAGCAGTTTACAGGAGGTTGAAGCTTTCTTT. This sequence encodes CASSLQEVEAFF.

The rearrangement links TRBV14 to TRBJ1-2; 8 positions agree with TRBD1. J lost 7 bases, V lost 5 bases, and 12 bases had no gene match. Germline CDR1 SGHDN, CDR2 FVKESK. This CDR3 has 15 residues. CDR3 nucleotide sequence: TGTGCCAGCAGCACAGACTCGGGACAGGCACGTGGCTACACCTTC. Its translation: CASSTDSGQARGYTF. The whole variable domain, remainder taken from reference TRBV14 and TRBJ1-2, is EAGVTQFPSHSVIEKGQTVTLRCDPISGHDNLYWYRRVMGKEIKFLLHFVKESKQDESGMPNNRFLAERTGGTYSTLKVQPAELEDSGVYFCASSTDSGQARGYTFGSGTRLTVV.

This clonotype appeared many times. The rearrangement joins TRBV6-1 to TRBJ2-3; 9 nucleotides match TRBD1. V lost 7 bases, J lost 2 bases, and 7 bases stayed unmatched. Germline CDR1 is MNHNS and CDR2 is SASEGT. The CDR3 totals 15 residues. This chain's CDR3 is CASTKRTGVTDTQYF. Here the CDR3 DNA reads TGTGCCAGCACTAAAAGGACAGGGGTCACAGATACGCAGTATTTT.

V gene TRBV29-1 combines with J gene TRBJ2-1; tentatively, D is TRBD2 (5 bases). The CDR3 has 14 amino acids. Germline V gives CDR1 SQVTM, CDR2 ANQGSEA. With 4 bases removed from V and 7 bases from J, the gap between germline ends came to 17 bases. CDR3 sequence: CSVGRISVTNEQFF. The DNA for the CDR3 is TGCAGCGTTGGGAGGATTAGCGTCACTAATGAGCAGTTCTTC.

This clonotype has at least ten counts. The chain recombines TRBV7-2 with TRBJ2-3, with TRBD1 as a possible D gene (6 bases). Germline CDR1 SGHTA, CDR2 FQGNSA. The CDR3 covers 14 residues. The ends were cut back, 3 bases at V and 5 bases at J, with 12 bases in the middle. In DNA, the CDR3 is TGTGCCAGCAGCTTGGGGGCCGGTGAAGATACGCAGTATTTT. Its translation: CASSLGAGEDTQYF.

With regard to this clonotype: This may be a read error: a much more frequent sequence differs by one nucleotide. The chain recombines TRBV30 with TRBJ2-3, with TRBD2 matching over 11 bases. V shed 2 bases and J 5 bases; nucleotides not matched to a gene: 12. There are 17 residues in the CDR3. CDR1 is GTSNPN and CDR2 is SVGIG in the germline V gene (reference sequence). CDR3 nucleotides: TGTGCCTGGAGTACCTTTCAAACTAGCGGGGGCAGAGATACGCAGTATTTT. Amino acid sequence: CAWSTFQTSGGRDTQYF. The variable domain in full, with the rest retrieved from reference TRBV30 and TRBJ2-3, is SQTIHQWPATLVQPVGSPLSLECTVEGTSNPNLYWYRQAAGRGLQLLFYSVGIGQISSEVPQNLSASRPQDRQFILSSKKLLLSDSGFYLCAWSTFQTSGGRDTQYFGPGTRLTVL.

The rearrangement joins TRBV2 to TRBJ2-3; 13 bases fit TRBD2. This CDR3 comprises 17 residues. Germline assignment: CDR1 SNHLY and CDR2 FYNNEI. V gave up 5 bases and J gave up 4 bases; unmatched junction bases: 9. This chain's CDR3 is CASSPVLGLAGPDTQYF. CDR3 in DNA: TGTGCCAGCAGTCCAGTTTTGGGACTAGCGGGGCCAGATACGCAGTATTTT.

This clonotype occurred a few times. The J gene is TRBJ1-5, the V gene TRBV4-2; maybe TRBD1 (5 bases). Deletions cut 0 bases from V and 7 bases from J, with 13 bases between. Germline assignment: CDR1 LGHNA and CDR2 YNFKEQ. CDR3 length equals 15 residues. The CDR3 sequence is CASSQDNKRGQPQHF. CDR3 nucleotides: TGTGCCAGCAGCCAAGATAATAAACGGGGCCAGCCCCAGCATTTT.

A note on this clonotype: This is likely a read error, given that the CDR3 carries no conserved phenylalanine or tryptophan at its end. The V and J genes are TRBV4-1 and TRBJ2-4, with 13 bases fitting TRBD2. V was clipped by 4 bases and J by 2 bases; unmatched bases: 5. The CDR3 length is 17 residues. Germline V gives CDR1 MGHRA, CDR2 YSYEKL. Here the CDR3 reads CASSPRLAGGPKNIQYC. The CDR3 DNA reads TGCGCCAGCAGCCCTAGACTAGCGGGGGGCCCCAAAAACATTCAGTACTGC.

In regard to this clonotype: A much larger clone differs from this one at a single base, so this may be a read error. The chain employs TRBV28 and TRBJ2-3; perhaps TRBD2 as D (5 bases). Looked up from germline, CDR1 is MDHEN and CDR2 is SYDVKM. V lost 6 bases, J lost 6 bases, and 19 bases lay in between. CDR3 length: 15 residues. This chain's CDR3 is CASSLVARRSDTQYF. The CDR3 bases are TGTGCCAGCAGCTTAGTCGCAAGGAGGTCGGATACGCAGTATTTT.

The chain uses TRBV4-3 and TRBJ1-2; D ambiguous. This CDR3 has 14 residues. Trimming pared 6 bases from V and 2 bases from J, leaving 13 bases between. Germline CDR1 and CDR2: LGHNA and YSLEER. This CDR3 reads CASSASGLNYGYTF. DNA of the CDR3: TGCGCCAGCAGTGCGAGCGGATTAAACTATGGCTACACCTTC.

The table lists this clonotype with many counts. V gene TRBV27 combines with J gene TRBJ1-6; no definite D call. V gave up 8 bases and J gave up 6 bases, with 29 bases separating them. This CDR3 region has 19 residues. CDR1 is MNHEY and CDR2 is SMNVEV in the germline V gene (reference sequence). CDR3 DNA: TGTGCCAGCTCCCTTTGGGCTATCGAGGGAGGCGGTCCTAATTCACCCCTCCACTTT. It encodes CASSLWAIEGGGPNSPLHF.

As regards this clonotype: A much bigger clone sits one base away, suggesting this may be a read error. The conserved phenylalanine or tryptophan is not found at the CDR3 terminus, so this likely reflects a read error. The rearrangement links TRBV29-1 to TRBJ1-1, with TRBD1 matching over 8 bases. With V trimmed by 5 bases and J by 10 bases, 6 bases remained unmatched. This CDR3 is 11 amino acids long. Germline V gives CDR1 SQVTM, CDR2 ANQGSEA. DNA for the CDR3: TGCAGCGTTTCCGCGGGGACAGGAGCTTTCTCT. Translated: CSVSAGTGAFS.

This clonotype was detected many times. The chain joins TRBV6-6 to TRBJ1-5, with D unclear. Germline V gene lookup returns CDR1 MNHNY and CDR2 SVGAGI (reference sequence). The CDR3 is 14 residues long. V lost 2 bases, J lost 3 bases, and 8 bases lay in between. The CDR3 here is CASSYSESNQPQHF. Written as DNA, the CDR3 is TGTGCCAGCAGTTACAGTGAATCCAATCAGCCCCAGCATTTT.

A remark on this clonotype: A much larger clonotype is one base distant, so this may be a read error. The CDR3 is CASSLGTNTDTQYF. CDR3 coding DNA: TGTGCCAGCAGCCTTGGGACGAACACAGATACGCAGTATTTT. The chain recombines TRBV3-1 with TRBJ2-3, with D perhaps assigned TRBD1 or TRBD2 (5 bases each). Per the germline V gene, CDR1 is LGHDT and CDR2 is YNNKEL (reference sequence). V gave up 4 bases and J gave up 2 bases, with 10 bases separating them. The CDR3 is 14 amino acids.

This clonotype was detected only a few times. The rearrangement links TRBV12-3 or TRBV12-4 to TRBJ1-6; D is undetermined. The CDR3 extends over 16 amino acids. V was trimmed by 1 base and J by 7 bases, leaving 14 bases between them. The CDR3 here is CASSLEAGIRNSPLHF. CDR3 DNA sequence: TGTGCCAGCAGTTTAGAGGCCGGCATTAGGAATTCACCCCTCCACTTT.

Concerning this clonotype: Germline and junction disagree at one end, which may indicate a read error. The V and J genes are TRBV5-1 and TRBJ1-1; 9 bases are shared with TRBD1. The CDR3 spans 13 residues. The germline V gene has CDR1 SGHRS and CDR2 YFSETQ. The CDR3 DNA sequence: TGTGCCAGCAGCTTTACAGGGGGCGCCCAAGCTTTCTTT. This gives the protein CASSFTGGAQAFF.

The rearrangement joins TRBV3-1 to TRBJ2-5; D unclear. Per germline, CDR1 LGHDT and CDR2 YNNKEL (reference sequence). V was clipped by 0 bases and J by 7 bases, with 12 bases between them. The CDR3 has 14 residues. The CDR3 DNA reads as TGTGCCAGCAGCCAAGATACGGTAATTGGGACCCAGTACTTC. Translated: CASSQDTVIGTQYF.